The 2 T cell receptor beta chains in this list originate from one sample, sequenced in a study of cytomegalovirus exposure and HLA in healthy donors. Assay: immunoSEQ multiplex PCR; the TCRdb copy retains only in-frame clones and omits some. The profile shows about 190,000 clones, more than 75% of them singletons. Material for sequencing was PBMCs. Receptors originate from a woman younger than 35 in good health and CMV-seronegative.

The chain joins TRBV2 to TRBJ1-1; D possibly corresponds to TRBD1 (6 bases). Trimming shortened V by 7 bases and J by 3 bases, and 12 bases separated the two germline ends. Germline V gene sequence: CDR1 SNHLY, CDR2 FYNNEI. The CDR3 extends over 13 amino acids. In DNA, the CDR3 is TGTGCCAGCACCTCCAACAGGGACACTGAAGCTTTCTTT. This codes for CASTSNRDTEAFF.

There are a few counts of this clone. The chain uses TRBV19 and TRBJ1-1; 9 bases are shared with TRBD1. The CDR3 runs to 16 residues. With 4 bases clipped from V and 1 base from J, the junction kept 7 bases outside the gene matches. The germline V gene has CDR1 LNHDA and CDR2 SQIVND (reference sequence). The CDR3 region has the DNA TGTGCCAGTAGTACTCGGACAGGGGATAGGAACACTGAAGCTTTCTTT. It yields the protein CASSTRTGDRNTEAFF.